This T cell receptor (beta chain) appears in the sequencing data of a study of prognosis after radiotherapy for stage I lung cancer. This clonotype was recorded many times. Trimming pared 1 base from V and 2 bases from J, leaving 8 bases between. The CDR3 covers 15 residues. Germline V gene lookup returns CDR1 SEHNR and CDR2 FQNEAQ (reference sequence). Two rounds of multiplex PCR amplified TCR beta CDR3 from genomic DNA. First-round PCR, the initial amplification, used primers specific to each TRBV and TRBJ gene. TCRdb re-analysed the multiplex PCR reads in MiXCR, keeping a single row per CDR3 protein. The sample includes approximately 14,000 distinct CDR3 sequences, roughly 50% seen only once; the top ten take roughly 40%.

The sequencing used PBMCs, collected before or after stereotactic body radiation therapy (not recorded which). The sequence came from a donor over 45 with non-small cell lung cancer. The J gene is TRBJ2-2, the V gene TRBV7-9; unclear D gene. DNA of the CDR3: TGTGCCAGCAGCTTAGGTCCCAGAAACACCGGGGAGCTGTTTTTT. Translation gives CASSLGPRNTGELFF.